This TCR beta chain emerged from a study of control samples from healthy donors and cancer patients. The method was immunoSEQ multiplex PCR; TCRdb's version includes in-frame clones alone and lacks a portion of them. The sample consists of roughly 130,000 clones, 80% to 90% of them appearing once. The TCR originated in a woman aged 25 to 39 in good health. Sample: blood.

The CDR3 bases are TGTGCCAGCAGCTTAAACACCGGGGAGCTGTTTTTT. Protein: CASSLNTGELFF. The V call is TRBV9, the J call TRBJ2-2; no reliable D call. The CDR3 totals 12 residues. Between the trimmed V and J ends, which lost 4 bases and 2 bases, there was a span of 3 bases. The germline V gene has CDR1 SGDLS and CDR2 YYNGEE.